Following are 3 T cell receptor beta chains from one sample sequenced in a study of early T cells in non-severe SARS-CoV-2 infection. TCRdb recomputed calls from the 5' RACE reads with MiXCR, one row per CDR3 protein. The sample lists tens of thousands of distinct CDR3 sequences, around 6.3% occurring once. The sample comprised whole blood. Receptors were obtained from an adult who was a healthcare worker with PCR-confirmed SARS-CoV-2 infection or an uninfected control (not recorded which).

V is TRBV5-1 and J is TRBJ1-1, with TRBD1 as a possible D gene (5 bases). The CDR3 is 13 residues long. V gave up 2 bases and J gave up 7 bases, with 12 bases separating them. Germline-derived CDR1 and CDR2 are SGHRS and YFSETQ. The CDR3: CASSFGRDFEAFF. CDR3 nucleotides: TGCGCCAGCAGCTTCGGAAGGGACTTTGAAGCTTTCTTT.

At least ten counts were recorded for this clonotype. This chain joins TRBV12-3 or TRBV12-4 and TRBJ2-1, with D uncertain. CDR3 size: 15 residues. V was pared by 6 bases and J by 2 bases, with 14 bases between. CDR3 in amino acids: CASRASVGPYNEQFF. CDR3 bases: TGTGCCAGCAGGGCTTCAGTGGGCCCCTACAATGAGCAGTTCTTC.

This chain connects TRBV30 to TRBJ1-1; D not certain. Germline CDR1 GTSNPN, CDR2 SVGIG (reference sequence). Trimming left V 0 bases short and J 3 bases short, with 8 bases between. CDR3 length: 13 amino acids. The CDR3 DNA sequence: TGTGCCTGGAGTGTAGGTCTACACACTGAAGCTTTCTTT. Protein sequence: CAWSVGLHTEAFF.